The clone carrying this T cell receptor (beta chain) was detected only a few times. Antigen: not known. According to the study, genomic DNA was the template for TCR beta VDJ and CDR3 profiling. One entry per CDR3 protein results from TCRdb running MiXCR on the reads. The sample contains some 200,000 distinct CDR3 sequences, roughly half of which appear only once. This specimen comes from a study of CD8+CD57+ T cells in acquired aplastic anemia. Study results and caveats: Roughly 30 was the count of CD8+ CDR3 sequences that patients shared with controls.

Whoever was chosen for sequencing had shown CD8+CD57+ cell expansion by flow cytometry. Severe acquired aplastic anemia was present in all patients. Patients were untreated when blood was sampled. V dropped 7 bases and J dropped 3; count of bases not matched to a gene: 6. Germline V gene lookup returns CDR1 SQVTM and CDR2 ANQGSEA. The CDR3 length is 13 residues. The specimen was sorted CD4+, CD8+, or CD8+CD57+ T cells (not recorded which) from PBMCs. V usage is TRBV29-1 and J usage is TRBJ2-1; 7 nucleotides align to TRBD1. The origin of this receptor is a human donor with aplastic anemia. CDR3 sequence reads: CSAWTGNYNEQFF. The CDR3 DNA is TGCAGCGCCTGGACAGGAAACTACAATGAGCAGTTCTTC.